This is a list of T cell receptor beta chains from one sample in a study of blood T cell repertoires in COVID-19. The assay was immunoSEQ multiplex PCR, and TCRdb's table has in-frame clones only and misses some. Of some 95,000 clones listed, around nine tenths are singletons. The sequenced sample was peripheral blood. The source of these receptors is a man aged 65 to 79 with acute or convalescent COVID-19. The CDR3 runs from the conserved cysteine through the conserved F or W. Fields, in order: V gene, CDR3 length, CDR3 protein.

V gene: TRBV11-2; CDR3 length: 15; CDR3 protein: CASSLDRAYTDTQYF
V gene: TRBV5-1; CDR3 length: 14; CDR3 protein: CASSVLQGGNTIYF
V gene: TRBV30; CDR3 length: 12; CDR3 protein: CAWSVRAGVRFF
V gene: TRBV5-1; CDR3 length: 15; CDR3 protein: CASSLGTATNEKLFF
V gene: TRBV5-6; CDR3 length: 14; CDR3 protein: CASSLTGMNTEAFF
V gene: TRBV19; CDR3 length: 15; CDR3 protein: CASSIDGQANYGYTF
V gene: TRBV6-5; CDR3 length: 15; CDR3 protein: CASSYSRGGDTEAFF
V gene: TRBV5-1; CDR3 length: 14; CDR3 protein: CASSFSGKNTEAFF
V gene: TRBV6-5; CDR3 length: 15; CDR3 protein: CASSSSGGSGQPQHF
V gene: TRBV27; CDR3 length: 14; CDR3 protein: CASSDRGRTYEQYF
V gene: TRBV11-1; CDR3 length: 14; CDR3 protein: CASSEDSMGYGYTF
V gene: TRBV7-6; CDR3 length: 16; CDR3 protein: CASSLGTDGMYSPLHF
V gene: TRBV6-1; CDR3 length: 16; CDR3 protein: CASSAYRGQGGNTIYF
V gene: TRBV28; CDR3 length: 18; CDR3 protein: CASSKSTGMTWDTGELFF
V gene: TRBV28; CDR3 length: 18; CDR3 protein: CASSLNTGQGILGNTIYF
V gene: TRBV5-1; CDR3 length: 15; CDR3 protein: CASSLGDGGNEKLFF
V gene: TRBV2; CDR3 length: 15; CDR3 protein: CASSESYGGGETQYF
V gene: TRBV4-2; CDR3 length: 15; CDR3 protein: CASSQEGGSGNTIYF
V gene: TRBV5-1; CDR3 length: 16; CDR3 protein: CASSLGVAGVGQPQHF
V gene: TRBV2; CDR3 length: 15; CDR3 protein: CASSPSSGFYNEQFF
V gene: TRBV6-4; CDR3 length: 13; CDR3 protein: CASSERSNTEAFF
V gene: TRBV28; CDR3 length: 14; CDR3 protein: CASRLQGRTYEQYF
V gene: TRBV28; CDR3 length: 15; CDR3 protein: CASSSSGTGGYEQYF
V gene: TRBV12-3/TRBV12-4; CDR3 length: 13; CDR3 protein: CASSRQPKEKLFF
V gene: TRBV18; CDR3 length: 16; CDR3 protein: CASSLRSDSNNEKLFF
V gene: TRBV19; CDR3 length: 20; CDR3 protein: CASSIVGGKASTFSNQPQHF
V gene: TRBV29-1; CDR3 length: 16; CDR3 protein: CSVELGTASSGNTIYF
V gene: TRBV5-1; CDR3 length: 12; CDR3 protein: CASKGEPTEAFF
V gene: TRBV9; CDR3 length: 13; CDR3 protein: CASSVGAQETQYF
V gene: TRBV10-3; CDR3 length: 14; CDR3 protein: CAISESGGQETQYF
V gene: TRBV7-7; CDR3 length: 14; CDR3 protein: CASSPHSAGETQYF
V gene: TRBV5-1; CDR3 length: 16; CDR3 protein: CASSQDRGRRGTEAFF
V gene: TRBV19; CDR3 length: 16; CDR3 protein: CASSSSGGIGNQPQHF
V gene: TRBV11-3; CDR3 length: 15; CDR3 protein: CASSSTGDGAGELFF
V gene: TRBV11-2; CDR3 length: 14; CDR3 protein: CASSLRGAGDTQYF
V gene: TRBV5-8; CDR3 length: 15; CDR3 protein: CASSPSTRDTDTQYF
V gene: TRBV27; CDR3 length: 14; CDR3 protein: CASSLGTGGETQYF
V gene: TRBV27; CDR3 length: 18; CDR3 protein: CASSSQPGTGVRNTEAFF
V gene: TRBV7-7; CDR3 length: 13; CDR3 protein: CASSQSQGNTIYF
V gene: TRBV5-1; CDR3 length: 13; CDR3 protein: CASSLTLGSGYTF
V gene: TRBV7-9; CDR3 length: 17; CDR3 protein: CASSFGQGTPGANVLTF
V gene: TRBV6-1; CDR3 length: 15; CDR3 protein: CASSEKRSFPYGYTF
V gene: TRBV6-5; CDR3 length: 14; CDR3 protein: CASSYDRPNYGYTF
V gene: TRBV3-1/TRBV3-2; CDR3 length: 14; CDR3 protein: CASSQDRGHQPQHF
V gene: TRBV28; CDR3 length: 14; CDR3 protein: CASSFRGSYNEQFF
V gene: TRBV6-6; CDR3 length: 15; CDR3 protein: CASSYSRESDQPQHF
V gene: TRBV6-5; CDR3 length: 16; CDR3 protein: CASSYTRDRVSYEQYF
V gene: TRBV5-6; CDR3 length: 16; CDR3 protein: CASSRDLQGSHYGYTF
V gene: TRBV5-5; CDR3 length: 15; CDR3 protein: CASSREAGTGNTIYF
V gene: TRBV5-1; CDR3 length: 13; CDR3 protein: CASRGWAQETQYF
V gene: TRBV5-1; CDR3 length: 15; CDR3 protein: CASSRDGRSSYEQYF
V gene: TRBV5-5; CDR3 length: 16; CDR3 protein: CASSLVGGGLNTEAFF
V gene: TRBV23-1; CDR3 length: 16; CDR3 protein: CASSQIYRESGNTIYF
V gene: TRBV25-1; CDR3 length: 14; CDR3 protein: CASSPRETNTEAFF